This entry features one T cell receptor (beta chain) sequence. No antigen is known for it. Base qualities are not provided; no much larger clone lies one nucleotide away. Genomic DNA was isolated using the Qiagen DNeasy kit from unsorted PBMCs as well as from negatively selected CD4+ and CD8+ fractions. TCR beta CDR3 regions were subjected to amplification by immunoSEQ multiplex PCR with primers that anneal to V and J segments. A synthetic immune receptor repertoire was used to minimize amplification bias, and any remaining bias was removed computationally after sequencing. The original pipeline was this. Custom Python scripts were used to quantify repertoire diversity as the Shannon entropy index. Unsorted, CD4+ and CD8+ repertoires were analyzed separately, except for combined analyses in which CD4+ and CD8+ sequences were merged in silico. Clonal expansion was defined as at least a 2-fold frequency increase after treatment relative to C1D1, with a pseudocount of 0.5 for undetected baseline clones. Clones with 0 or 1 copy at C1D1 were defined as singleton clones, while clones with 2 or more copies were defined as non-singleton clones. Clones expanded in unsorted samples were assigned a CD4+, CD8+ or unknown annotation through matching of protein sequences in sorted samples from the same patient. Wilcoxon tests were applied to paired samples to test diversity changes from C1D1 to C4D1. Sourced from immuneACCESS, this table was stored by TCRdb with only in-frame sequences that have V and J called. A share of the clones is absent; for the studies checked, an unresolved V gene accounts for under half, and the remainder has no known explanation. V, J and clone size are taken as reported in that table, and D and trimming were inferred from the DNA itself. This sample comprises around 20,000 clones, 80% of them detected only once. The ten largest clones take up approximately 20% of the sample.

Per the publication, the time point label means: cycle 4 day 1 (C4D1), after less than seven weeks of nivolumab. All trial patients had relapsed after autologous stem cell transplantation, with cohorts A, B and C differing in prior brentuximab vedotin exposure. The trial cohort included more than 55 patients with relapsed/refractory classical Hodgkin lymphoma, and each patient had a best overall response of complete response, partial response or progressive disease. In the multi-cohort phase II CheckMate 205 trial, trial patients received single-agent nivolumab. An independent review committee assessed best overall response using the 2007 International Working Group response criteria. Trial PBMCs were collected immediately before nivolumab initiation (C1D1) and during therapy at cycle 2 day 1 and cycle 4 day 1. Peripheral blood was collected in 8 mL Vacutainer Cell Preparation Tubes, from which PBMCs were isolated by centrifugation and then cryopreserved.

These data belong to a study of PD-1 blockade in classical Hodgkin lymphoma (dated by TCRdb to the early 2020s). Regarding the study in general: Nivolumab dosing was 3 mg/kg intravenously every 2 weeks, continuing until either disease progression or unacceptable toxicity. A peripheral blood immune signature of response to PD-1 blockade in classical Hodgkin lymphoma was defined using TCR beta sequencing and CyTOF. General conclusions and limits of the study: The study was limited to a single clinical trial cohort, and causes of repertoire differences, possibly disease activity or prior therapy, remained undefined. Baseline TCR diversity was reported to be lower in newly diagnosed patients than in healthy donors, and even lower in relapsed/refractory patients. Patients starting nivolumab less than 1 year after ASCT had lower diversity and were excluded from later analyses to avoid confounding by immune reconstitution. A significant rise by C4D1 was seen in CD4+ but not CD8+ TCR diversity (p=0.0027 vs p=0.16), with the rise being most apparent in complete responders (p=0.02). Baseline diversity similar to that of newly diagnosed patients was observed in trial patients achieving complete response, whereas significantly lower diversity was observed in partial responders and progressors.

V lost 0 bases and J lost 0 bases; the stretch between them is 9 bases long. Its CDR3 holds 15 amino acids, cysteine through phenylalanine. Solely the CDR3 DNA is kept, with 45 bases framed from the first base. According to the germline V gene, CDR1 reads SGDLS and CDR2 reads YYNGEE. The rearrangement combines TRBV9 with TRBJ1-2; TRBD1 is a weak D gene call, 5 bases matching. This material consisted of peripheral blood mononuclear cells (PBMCs), taken before the fourth cycle of nivolumab. The sequence came from a human donor with classical Hodgkin lymphoma. The nucleotide sequence reads TGTGCCAGCAGCGTAGGTCAGGGTCCTAACTATGGCTACACCTTC. It specifies CASSVGQGPNYGYTF.